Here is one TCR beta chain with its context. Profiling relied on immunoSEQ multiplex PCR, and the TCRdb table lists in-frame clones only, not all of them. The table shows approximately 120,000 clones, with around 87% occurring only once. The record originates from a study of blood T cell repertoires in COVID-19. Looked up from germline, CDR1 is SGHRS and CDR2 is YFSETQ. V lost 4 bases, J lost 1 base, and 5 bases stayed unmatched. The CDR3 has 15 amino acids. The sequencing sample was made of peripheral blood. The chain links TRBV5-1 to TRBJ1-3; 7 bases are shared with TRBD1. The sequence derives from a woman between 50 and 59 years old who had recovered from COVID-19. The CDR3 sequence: CASSRTGKSGNTIYF. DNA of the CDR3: TGCGCCAGCAGCAGGACAGGAAAGTCTGGAAACACCATATATTTT.